Listed here are 23 T cell receptor beta chains from one sample, sequenced in a study of blood T cell repertoires in COVID-19 (dated by TCRdb to between 2020 and 2021). The method behind the library was the immunoSEQ multiplex PCR assay. Sourced from immuneACCESS, this table was stored by TCRdb with only in-frame sequences that have V and J called. A share of the clones is absent; for the studies checked, an unresolved V gene accounts for under half, and the remainder has no known explanation. The sample data list 40,000 or so clones, and 85% of these were observed just once. The ten largest clonotypes hold 4.8% of the sample. Sequencing was done on a sample of peripheral blood. The receptors here all came from a man aged 45 to 65 with active COVID-19.

The V and J genes are TRBV6-6 and TRBJ1-6; a possible D gene is TRBD1 (6 bases). This CDR3 is 13 amino acids long. The germline CDR1 and CDR2 sequences are MNHNY and SVGAGI (reference sequence). V was trimmed by 4 bases and J by 10 bases, leaving 11 bases between them. This CDR3 is CASSWGRTSPLHF. CDR3 DNA sequence: TGTGCCAGCAGTTGGGGGCGGACGTCACCCCTCCACTTT.

The chain couples TRBV2 to TRBJ1-2, with unresolved D. Trimming stripped 4 bases from V and 4 bases from J, with 7 bases between. The CDR3 consists of 12 residues. Looked up from germline, CDR1 is SNHLY and CDR2 is FYNNEI. The CDR3 DNA follows: TGTGCCAGCAGTGCGTCGGGCTATGGCTACACCTTC. Its translation: CASSASGYGYTF.

This chain links TRBV5-1 with TRBJ2-6, with TRBD1 as a possible D gene (6 bases). Germline V lookup: CDR1 SGHRS, CDR2 YFSETQ. Trimming took 4 bases from V and 0 from J, leaving 8 bases between them. This CDR3 region has 15 residues. As DNA, the CDR3 is TGCGCCAGCAGCGAACAGGGCTCTGGGGCCAACGTCCTGACTTTC. It specifies CASSEQGSGANVLTF.

V gene TRBV5-1 combines with J gene TRBJ1-1; 10 bases are a match to TRBD1. Germline trimming cut 4 bases from V and 0 bases from J; bases unmatched to any gene: 6. CDR3 length: 16 residues. In germline, CDR1 is SGHRS, CDR2 YFSETQ. The CDR3 DNA reads TGCGCCAGCAGCCTCCGTGACAGGGGGCTGAACACTGAAGCTTTCTTT. Translated: CASSLRDRGLNTEAFF.

The chain uses TRBV7-2 and TRBJ2-1, with 8 bases lining up with TRBD2. The CDR3 runs 16 residues. Looked up from germline, CDR1 is SGHTA and CDR2 is FQGNSA. V lost 1 base, J lost 0 bases, and 2 bases stayed unmatched. The CDR3 DNA follows: TGTGCCAGCAGCTTAGGGACTAGCAGCTCCTACAATGAGCAGTTCTTC. It translates to CASSLGTSSSYNEQFF.

This clone was observed a single time. The chain carries TRBV11-2 and TRBJ2-2, with a tentative D call TRBD2 (7 bases). The CDR3 contains 15 residues. Germline CDR1 is SGHAT and CDR2 is FQNNGV. V dropped 7 bases and J dropped 6 bases, with 18 bases sitting between them. Here the CDR3 reads CASTLGGGASGELFF. CDR3 DNA sequence: TGTGCCAGCACCCTGGGCGGGGGCGCTTCCGGGGAGCTGTTTTTT.

The genes are TRBV4-3 and TRBJ1-4, with TRBD1 as a possible D gene (6 bases). V gave up 0 bases and J gave up 1 base, with 12 bases separating them. CDR3 size: 17 residues. Germline assignment: CDR1 LGHNA and CDR2 YSLEER. The CDR3 loop is CASSQDLWGQTNEKLFF. The CDR3 DNA follows: TGCGCCAGCAGCCAAGATCTGTGGGGACAAACTAATGAAAAACTGTTTTTT.

This chain links TRBV5-1 with TRBJ2-3, with D perhaps TRBD1 (5 bases). CDR1 is SGHRS and CDR2 is YFSETQ in the germline V gene. There are 15 residues in the CDR3. Trimming took 0 bases from V and 0 from J, leaving 8 bases between them. CDR3 DNA: TGCGCCAGCAGCTTGGGGCAGGGCAGCACAGATACGCAGTATTTT. Amino acids: CASSLGQGSTDTQYF.

The chain has TRBV6-2 or TRBV6-3 and TRBJ2-2; 10 bases match TRBD1. The V segment lost 1 base and the J segment 5 bases; nucleotides outside the gene matches: 7. The CDR3 sequence is 17 residues long. CDR1 and CDR2 from the germline V gene are MNHEY and SVGEGT. The chain's CDR3 is CASSYLNGQGETGELFF. The DNA for the CDR3 is TGTGCCAGCAGTTACTTAAACGGACAGGGGGAGACCGGGGAGCTGTTTTTT.

CDR3 nucleotide sequence: TGTGCCACCAGCAGAATAACAGGGGGCAATCAGCCCCAGCATTTT. This translates into CATSRITGGNQPQHF. V gene TRBV15 combines with J gene TRBJ1-5; 7 bases agree with TRBD1. Germline V gene data show CDR1 as LNHNV and CDR2 as YYDKDF (reference sequence). This CDR3 has 15 residues. After removal of 2 bases from V and 2 bases from J, the junction contained 3 bases not matched to a gene.

This chain connects TRBV27 to TRBJ1-5, with D possibly matching TRBD1 (5 bases). Between the trimmed V and J ends, which lost 1 base and 5 bases, there was a span of 9 bases. Per the germline V gene, CDR1 is MNHEY and CDR2 is SMNVEV (reference sequence). The CDR3 runs to 14 residues. CDR3 DNA: TGTGCCAGCAGTTTATGGGGGGGAGATCAGCCCCAGCATTTT. This sequence encodes CASSLWGGDQPQHF.

V gene TRBV7-9 combines with J gene TRBJ2-5; TRBD2 matches 7 bases. The CDR3 is 13 residues long. V lost 4 bases to trimming and J lost 5 bases; unmatched junction nucleotides: 4. Germline V lookup: CDR1 SEHNR, CDR2 FQNEAQ (reference sequence). The DNA of the CDR3 is TGTGCCAGCAGCTCAGGGAGGGTGGAGACCCAGTACTTC. It specifies CASSSGRVETQYF.

This clone was found a few times. This chain's CDR3 is CATSIGGNQPQHF. The CDR3 DNA sequence: TGTGCCACCAGTATAGGGGGCAATCAGCCCCAGCATTTT. The gene calls are TRBV24-1 and TRBJ1-5; D perhaps matches TRBD1 (5 bases). In germline, CDR1 is KGHDR, CDR2 SFDVKD. CDR3 size: 13 residues. Between the trimmed V and J ends, which lost 6 bases and 2 bases, there was a span of 7 bases.

The chain has TRBV11-3 and TRBJ1-2; possibly TRBD1 for D (6 bases). Trimming took off 5 bases at V and 5 bases at J, with 27 bases between the two ends. The CDR3 is made up of 18 amino acids. Germline V gene sequence: CDR1 SGHNT, CDR2 YENEEA. The CDR3 DNA reads as TGTGCCAGCAGCCCCTTTATGGGAAAGGGGGAGAGGGGATATGGCTACACCTTC. Translated: CASSPFMGKGERGYGYTF.

The chain combines TRBV10-3 with TRBJ2-5, with TRBD1 as a possible D gene (5 bases). Trimming shortened V by 10 bases and J by 4 bases, and 16 bases separated the two germline ends. Germline V gene sequence: CDR1 ENHRY, CDR2 SYGVKD. This CDR3 spans 13 amino acids. CDR3 bases: TGTGCCACCTGGGCTTCGCAGGGAGAGACCCAGTACTTC. Translating gives CATWASQGETQYF.

The chain uses TRBV2 and TRBJ2-7; D ambiguous. Trimming shortened V by 5 bases and J by 4 bases, and 9 bases separated the two germline ends. CDR1 and CDR2 from the germline V gene are SNHLY and FYNNEI. This CDR3 spans 12 amino acids. CDR3 protein: CASSTTWYEQYF. In DNA, the CDR3 is TGTGCCAGCAGTACTACTTGGTACGAGCAGTACTTC.

CDR3 in DNA: TGTGCCAGCAGTTTTATCGGCCCGTCCCGGGGAGAGACCCAGTACTTC. It codes for CASSFIGPSRGETQYF. The rearrangement joins TRBV28 to TRBJ2-5, with a weak D call TRBD2 (5 bases). Germline V gene lookup returns CDR1 MDHEN and CDR2 SYDVKM. This CDR3 is built from 16 residues. The ends were cut back, 3 bases at V and 4 bases at J, with 18 bases in the middle.

This chain joins TRBV6-2 or TRBV6-3 and TRBJ1-1, with 9 bases lining up with TRBD1. Trimming removed 5 bases from V and 5 bases from J; junction bases left unmatched: 9. Per the germline V gene, CDR1 is MNHEY and CDR2 is SVGEGT. This CDR3 comprises 15 residues. The chain's CDR3 is CASSDEGQGFTEAFF. CDR3 DNA sequence: TGTGCCAGCAGTGACGAGGGACAGGGTTTTACTGAAGCTTTCTTT.

The J gene is TRBJ1-2, the V gene TRBV7-2; D might be TRBD1 (6 bases). The V end lost 5 bases, the J end lost 4 bases, and 17 bases lay between the germline ends. The CDR3 totals 15 residues. CDR1 SGHTA and CDR2 FQGNSA come from the germline V gene. The CDR3 DNA reads TGTGCCAGCAGCCCCATGGACAGCTTCTCCTATGGCTACACCTTC. This codes for CASSPMDSFSYGYTF.

V and J are TRBV3-1 (or the pseudogene TRBV3-2) and TRBJ1-2; perhaps TRBD1 as D (5 bases). The ends were cut back, 0 bases at V and 7 bases at J, with 12 bases in the middle. Germline CDR1 LGHDT, CDR2 YNNKEL (reference sequence). The CDR3 runs 14 residues. DNA for the CDR3: TGTGCCAGCAGCCAAGATGCAGGGATTGGTGGCTACACCTTC. It translates to CASSQDAGIGGYTF.

This clone was recorded once. Here the CDR3 DNA reads TGTGCCAGCAGCCCGCGGGGGGCCCGTGACGCGGGGACGCAGTATTTT. It codes for CASSPRGARDAGTQYF. This chain uses TRBV7-2 with TRBJ2-3, with TRBD2 matching 8 bases. Germline trimming cut 5 bases from V and 9 bases from J; bases unmatched to any gene: 16. Germline CDR1 SGHTA, CDR2 FQGNSA. CDR3 length equals 16 residues.

The V call is TRBV13, the J call TRBJ1-4, with 7 bases that match TRBD1. This CDR3 is built from 14 residues. The germline gives CDR1 PRHDT, CDR2 FYEKMQ (reference sequence). V lost 3 bases, J lost 5 bases, and 3 bases stayed unmatched. The CDR3 here is CASSLGTVNEKLFF. CDR3 coding DNA: TGTGCCAGCAGCTTGGGGACAGTAAATGAAAAACTGTTTTTT.

This clone has just a few counts. V gene TRBV11-2 combines with J gene TRBJ2-1, with 7 bases that match TRBD2. The CDR3 sequence is 17 residues long. Germline V gene lookup returns CDR1 SGHAT and CDR2 FQNNGV. The ends lost 4 bases at V and 0 bases at J; junction bases unmatched: 9. The CDR3 is CASSYRAGLSSYNEQFF. The CDR3 region has the DNA TGTGCCAGCAGCTATAGAGCGGGGCTGAGCTCCTACAATGAGCAGTTCTTC.